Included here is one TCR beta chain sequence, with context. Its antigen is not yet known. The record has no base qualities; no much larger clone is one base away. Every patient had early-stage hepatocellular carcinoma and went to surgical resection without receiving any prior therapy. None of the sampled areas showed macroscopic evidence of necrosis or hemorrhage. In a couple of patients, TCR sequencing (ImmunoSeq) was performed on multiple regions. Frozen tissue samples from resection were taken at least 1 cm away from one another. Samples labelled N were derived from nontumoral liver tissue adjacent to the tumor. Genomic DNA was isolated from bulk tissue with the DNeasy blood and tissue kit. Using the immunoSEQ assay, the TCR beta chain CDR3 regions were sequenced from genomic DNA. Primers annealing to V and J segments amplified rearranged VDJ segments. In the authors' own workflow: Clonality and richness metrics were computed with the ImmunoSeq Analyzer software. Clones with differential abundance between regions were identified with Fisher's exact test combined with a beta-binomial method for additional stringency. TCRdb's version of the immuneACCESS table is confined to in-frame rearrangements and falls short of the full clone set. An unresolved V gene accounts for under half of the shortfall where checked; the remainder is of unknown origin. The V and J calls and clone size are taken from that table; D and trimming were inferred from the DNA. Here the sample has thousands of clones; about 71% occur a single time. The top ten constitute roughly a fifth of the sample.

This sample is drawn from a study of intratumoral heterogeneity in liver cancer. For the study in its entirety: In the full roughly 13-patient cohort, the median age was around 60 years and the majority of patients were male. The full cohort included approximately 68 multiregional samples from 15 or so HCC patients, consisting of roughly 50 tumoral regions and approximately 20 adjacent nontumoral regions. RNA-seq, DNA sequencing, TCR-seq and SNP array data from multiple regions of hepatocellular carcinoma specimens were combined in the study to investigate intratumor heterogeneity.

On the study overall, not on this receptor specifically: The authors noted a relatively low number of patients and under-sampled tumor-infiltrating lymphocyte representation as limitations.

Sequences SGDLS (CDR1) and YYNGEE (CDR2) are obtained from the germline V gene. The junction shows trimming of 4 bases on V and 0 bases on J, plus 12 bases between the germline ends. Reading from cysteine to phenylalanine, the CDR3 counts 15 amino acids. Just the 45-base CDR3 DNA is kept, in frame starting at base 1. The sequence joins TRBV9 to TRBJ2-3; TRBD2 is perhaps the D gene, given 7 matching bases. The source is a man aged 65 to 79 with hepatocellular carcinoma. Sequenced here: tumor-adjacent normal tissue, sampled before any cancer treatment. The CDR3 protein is CASSPGGPSTDTQYF. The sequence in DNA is TGTGCCAGCAGCCCCGGGGGGCCTAGCACAGATACGCAGTATTTT. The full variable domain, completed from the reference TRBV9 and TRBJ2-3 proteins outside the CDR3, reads DSGVTQTPKHLITATGQRVTLRCSPRSGDLSVYWYQQSLDQGLQFLIQYYNGEERAKGNILERFSAQQFPDLHSELNLSSLELGDSALYFCASSPGGPSTDTQYFGPGTRLTVL.